This TCR beta chain was captured in a study of T-cell memory formation after mild COVID-19 (dated by TCRdb to the early 2020s). Broadly, across the study: TCR sequence clusters from the two donors were largely donor specific. T-cell clones expanding and contracting after mild COVID-19 in a couple of donors were tracked by longitudinal TCRalpha and TCRbeta repertoire sequencing. Two young, previously healthy adult volunteers, one female and one male, were included in the cohort. Study-wide findings and limitations: The study included only a couple of mild cases, and larger cohorts that include severe cases with pre-infection samples were judged to be necessary. From day 15 to 85, contracting clones showed balanced CD4/CD8 phenotypes, whereas a second wave of clones that expanded from day 15 to 37 leaned towards CD4+. Whether the second-wave clones peaking on day 37 were SARS-CoV-2 specific was not confirmed. Some responding clones were detected in pre-infection memory, suggesting pre-existing cross-reactive memory T cells joined the SARS-CoV-2 response. Contracting CD4+ clones turned up mainly in the CM and EM memory subsets, whereas EMRA was where CD8+ clones were enriched.

Sequencer: Illumina NovaSeq 6000. cDNA libraries for TCRalpha and TCRbeta were prepared by 5'RACE using constant-segment primers, with sample barcodes and unique molecular identifiers added. RNA was extracted from every sample with Trizol reagent. Libraries were amplified in two PCR steps, with a second sample barcode and Illumina TruSeq adapters added in the second step. The libraries were sequenced on an Illumina NovaSeq using 2 x 150 bp paired-end reads. The study's processing was this. With migec v1.2.7, reads were demultiplexed and then collapsed into UMI-guided consensus sequences. With mixcr v2.1.11, UMI consensuses were aligned to TRA and TRB V and J templates and assembled into clonotypes. A clonotype was counted as expanded or contracted only when both edgeR and NoisET called the clonotype significant, with the noise models trained on biological replicates. For edgeR calls, a false discovery rate-adjusted p below 0.01 and a log2 fold-change threshold of 1 were applied. As an exploratory analysis of dynamics, PCA with hierarchical clustering was applied to max-normalized trajectories of the 1000 most abundant clonotypes. Separately sequenced CD4+ and CD8+ repertoires were used to assign the CD4 or CD8 phenotype of responding clones. TCRdb trimmed the raw reads at Q25, called clones with MiXCR and kept productive beta chains. Every distinct CDR3 protein forms one entry, paired with its most common genes and DNA. These V and J calls derive from TCRdb rather than the authors' analysis. This sample is represented by 300,000 to 400,000 distinct CDR3 sequences; approximately 15% of them were singletons. The ten largest account for less than 25% of the sample.

Note on this clonotype: Its antigen specificity is not known. No much larger clone is present one base from it, and per-base qualities are unavailable.

Relative to germline, V is 3 bases shorter and J is 1 base shorter, with 6 bases between their ends. Including cysteine and phenylalanine, the CDR3 has 13 amino acids. The retained sequence is limited to the CDR3, 39 bases, with the frame set at the first base. CDR1 SGHTA and CDR2 FQGNSA are derived from the germline V gene. Ficoll-Paque density gradient centrifugation was used to isolate PBMCs. The TCR comes from a man younger than 35 who had mild COVID-19 (a few samples of this study predate the infection). The sample titles of this study are shuffled in the database, so cell type and time point are left out; the donor was told from shared clones. Sequenced: PBMCs or a T cell subset sorted from them (not recorded which). The rearranged segments are TRBV7-2 and TRBJ1-2, and TRBD1 may be the D gene, going by 5 matching bases. The CDR3 has the sequence CASSFGHNYGYTF. In nucleotides, the sequence is TGTGCCAGCAGCTTCGGACATAACTATGGCTACACCTTC.